These 24 T cell receptor beta chains were sequenced from one sample in a study of T cell responses to AZD1222 COVID-19 vaccine. Assay used: immunoSEQ multiplex PCR; TCRdb lists only in-frame clones, some missing. The table shows 95,000 to 150,000 clones, with 92% occurring only once. The material sequenced was peripheral blood, taken on day 0 of AZD1222 vaccination. The receptors were sampled from an adult in good health.

This clone was seen a single time. The chain joins TRBV2 to TRBJ2-5; 8 positions match TRBD2. The CDR3 length is 15 residues. With V trimmed by 5 bases and J by 2 bases, 7 bases remained unmatched. Germline loops: CDR1 SNHLY, CDR2 FYNNEI. As DNA, the CDR3 is TGTGCCAGCAGTCTCTTAGCGGGGCGGCAAGAGACCCAGTACTTC. Its translation: CASSLLAGRQETQYF.

The chain employs TRBV19 and TRBJ1-4; weak D call: TRBD1 (6 bases). The germline V and J ends were trimmed by 7 bases and 7 bases, with 19 bases remaining between them. CDR3 size: 15 residues. Germline CDR1 reads LNHDA; CDR2 reads SQIVND (reference sequence). The CDR3 nucleotides are TGTGCCAGTACTTTACTACAGGGAGGGGGTGAAAAACTGTTTTTT. The encoded protein is CASTLLQGGGEKLFF. The variable domain in full, with the rest retrieved from reference TRBV19 and TRBJ1-4, is DGGITQSPKYLFRKEGQNVTLSCEQNLNHDAMYWYRQDPGQGLRLIYYSQIVNDFQKGDIAEGYSVSREKKESFPLTVTSAQKNPTAFYLCASTLLQGGGEKLFFGSGTQLSVL.

The chain combines TRBV10-1 with TRBJ2-7; D uncertain. Trimming left V 9 bases short and J 7 bases short, with 16 bases between. Germline V lookup: CDR1 WNHNN, CDR2 SYGVQD (reference sequence). This CDR3 is 12 amino acids long. The CDR3 reads CASLLRGVEQYV. As DNA, the CDR3 is TGCGCCAGTCTCTTAAGAGGAGTTGAGCAGTACGTC.

The V gene is TRBV25-1, the J gene TRBJ1-4; 9 nucleotides agree with TRBD1. CDR1 MGHDK and CDR2 SYGVNS come from the germline V gene. Trimming took 3 bases from V and 0 from J; bases not matched to a gene: 5. The CDR3 contains 17 residues. CDR3 residues: CASSDIGQGTTNEKLFF. The CDR3 nucleotides read TGTGCCAGCAGTGACATTGGACAGGGGACAACTAATGAAAAACTGTTTTTT.

The V gene is TRBV19, the J gene TRBJ1-2; no clear D gene. V was shortened by 1 base and J by 2 bases, with 11 bases between the two germline ends. There are 15 residues in the CDR3. The V gene's germline CDR1 is LNHDA and CDR2 SQIVND (reference sequence). The CDR3 bases are TGTGCCAGTAGTATAGGGGCAGGATGGAACTATGGCTACACCTTC. Its protein product is CASSIGAGWNYGYTF.

This rearrangement joins TRBV19 to TRBJ1-2; the match to TRBD1 covers 8 bases. This CDR3 is built from 12 residues. The junction had 5 bases not matched to a gene; V was cut back by 6 bases and J by 8 bases. The germline V gene has CDR1 LNHDA and CDR2 SQIVND (reference sequence). CDR3 region: CASSRQGHGYTF. The DNA for the CDR3 is TGTGCCAGTAGCCGACAGGGGCACGGCTACACCTTC. The full variable domain, completed using reference TRBV19 and TRBJ1-2, is DGGITQSPKYLFRKEGQNVTLSCEQNLNHDAMYWYRQDPGQGLRLIYYSQIVNDFQKGDIAEGYSVSREKKESFPLTVTSAQKNPTAFYLCASSRQGHGYTFGSGTRLTVV.

V gene TRBV5-1 combines with J gene TRBJ1-2, with a weak D call TRBD1 (6 bases). Per the germline V gene, CDR1 is SGHRS and CDR2 is YFSETQ. The CDR3 is 17 residues long. V lost 4 bases and J 4 bases, leaving 23 bases between the germline ends. CDR3 in DNA: TGCGCCAGCAGCCGATATTTAGACAGGAGACAATCCTATGGCTACACCTTC. This sequence encodes CASSRYLDRRQSYGYTF.

This chain connects TRBV12-3 or TRBV12-4 to TRBJ1-1, with D unclear. This CDR3 is 13 amino acids long. The V and J ends lost 4 bases and 5 bases respectively, with 11 bases between them. In DNA, the CDR3 is TGTGCCAGCAGTTCAGCGACCCAAACTGAAGCTTTCTTT. It yields the protein CASSSATQTEAFF.

V gene TRBV6-5 combines with J gene TRBJ2-1; tentative D call: TRBD1 (6 bases). CDR3 length equals 15 residues. The V gene's germline CDR1 is MNHEY and CDR2 SVGAGI. The germline V and J ends were trimmed by 6 bases and 7 bases, with 19 bases remaining between them. The CDR3 nucleotides read TGTGCCAGCAGACTCAGGGGTGGTCTTGGAAATGAGCAGTTCTTC. This sequence encodes CASRLRGGLGNEQFF.

This clone was detected a few times. The chain has TRBV5-1 and TRBJ1-6; D not resolved. Germline CDR1 reads SGHRS; CDR2 reads YFSETQ. Trimming left V 1 base short and J 0 bases short, with 8 bases between. The CDR3 runs 16 residues. CDR3 DNA sequence: TGCGCCAGCAGCTTGAACTCGGGCTCCTATAATTCACCCCTCCACTTT. This gives the protein CASSLNSGSYNSPLHF. The whole variable domain, remainder taken from reference TRBV5-1 and TRBJ1-6, is KAGVTQTPRYLIKTRGQQVTLSCSPISGHRSVSWYQQTPGQGLQFLFEYFSETQRNKGNFPGRFSGRQFSNSRSEMNVSTLELGDSALYLCASSLNSGSYNSPLHFGNGTRLTVT.

The V gene is TRBV5-4, the J gene TRBJ1-3; D unclear. V was clipped by 4 bases and J by 7 bases, with 18 bases between them. The CDR3 covers 15 residues. Germline V lookup: CDR1 SGHNT, CDR2 YYREEE (reference sequence). CDR3 nucleotides: TGTGCCAGCAGCCTAGGGAACACGCGAACGAACACCATATATTTT. Protein sequence: CASSLGNTRTNTIYF.

The gene calls are TRBV24-1 and TRBJ2-3; weak D call: TRBD2 (6 bases). Germline assignment: CDR1 KGHDR and CDR2 SFDVKD. The CDR3 has 16 amino acids. Trimming left V 0 bases short and J 2 bases short, with 11 bases between. CDR3 in DNA: TGTGCCACCAGTGATTTGTCGGGGGACCACACAGATACGCAGTATTTT. As protein: CATSDLSGDHTDTQYF.

The CDR3: CASSKGGTGAGRGTDTQYF. The CDR3, as DNA: TGTGCCAGCAGCAAGGGAGGGACCGGGGCCGGCAGGGGCACAGATACGCAGTATTTT. This chain connects TRBV21-1 to TRBJ2-3; the D call of TRBD2 is as the table states it, not checked on the DNA. TRBV21-1 is annotated as a pseudogene. This CDR3 has 19 amino acids.

V usage is TRBV18 and J usage is TRBJ1-2; 8 positions agree with TRBD1. Germline assignment: CDR1 KGHSH and CDR2 LQKENI. CDR3 length: 16 residues. V trimming: 5 bases; J trimming: 6 bases; junction bases outside the gene matches: 14. The CDR3: CASSKGGQGGFHGYTF. In nucleotides, the CDR3 is TGTGCCAGCTCAAAAGGTGGACAGGGCGGATTCCATGGCTACACCTTC.

This clone was seen more than once but under ten times. The V and J genes are TRBV29-1 and TRBJ1-1; D unclear. The CDR3 has 11 residues. The V and J ends lost 0 bases and 9 bases respectively, with 8 bases between them. CDR1 and CDR2 (germline): SQVTM, ANQGSEA. CDR3 in amino acids: CSVEEGNKAFF. DNA for the CDR3: TGCAGCGTTGAAGAGGGGAACAAAGCTTTCTTT.

The chain carries TRBV30 and TRBJ1-1; unclear D gene. Trimming took off 5 bases at V and 8 bases at J, with 9 bases between the two ends. The CDR3 runs 10 residues. The germline V gene has CDR1 GTSNPN and CDR2 SVGIG (reference sequence). The CDR3 protein is CAWFSLEAFF. The CDR3 region has the DNA TGTGCCTGGTTTAGTTTAGAAGCTTTCTTT.

The gene calls are TRBV11-2 and TRBJ2-2; D gene unclear. The germline V and J ends were trimmed by 5 bases and 1 base, with 8 bases remaining between them. This CDR3 region has 14 residues. From germline, CDR1 is SGHAT and CDR2 FQNNGV. The CDR3 sequence is CASSPDLNTGELFF. DNA of the CDR3: TGTGCCAGCAGCCCTGACCTGAACACCGGGGAGCTGTTTTTT. The whole variable domain, filled in from reference TRBV11-2 and TRBJ2-2, reads EAGVAQSPRYKIIEKRQSVAFWCNPISGHATLYWYQQILGQGPKLLIQFQNNGVVDDSQLPKDRFSAERLKGVDSTLKIQPAKLEDSAVYLCASSPDLNTGELFFGEGSRLTVL.

V and J are TRBV2 and TRBJ2-2; D call uncertain. The CDR3 contains 13 residues. Germline V lookup: CDR1 SNHLY, CDR2 FYNNEI. The ends were cut back, 4 bases at V and 1 base at J, with 4 bases in the middle. Here the CDR3 reads CASSAQNTGELFF. CDR3 in DNA: TGTGCCAGCAGTGCCCAGAACACCGGGGAGCTGTTTTTT. The full variable domain, rest sourced from reference TRBV2 and TRBJ2-2, is EPEVTQTPSHQVTQMGQEVILRCVPISNHLYFYWYRQILGQKVEFLVSFYNNEISEKSEIFDDQFSVERPDGSNFTLKIRSTKLEDSAMYFCASSAQNTGELFFGEGSRLTVL.

The chain uses TRBV24-1 and TRBJ2-2; TRBD2 matches 8 bases. CDR3 length: 14 amino acids. Trimming took 5 bases from V and 4 from J; bases not matched to a gene: 2. The germline V gene has CDR1 KGHDR and CDR2 SFDVKD. As DNA, the CDR3 is TGTGCCACCAGTGTTCTAGCGGGCACCGGGGAGCTGTTTTTT. Its protein product is CATSVLAGTGELFF.

The V gene is TRBV6-5, the J gene TRBJ1-1, with D possibly TRBD1 on 5 matching bases. Between the trimmed V and J ends, which lost 3 bases and 10 bases, there was a span of 15 bases. CDR3 length: 13 residues. Germline V lookup: CDR1 MNHEY, CDR2 SVGAGI. The CDR3 DNA reads TGTGCCAGCAGTTATGAAGGGGTTCATCGAGCTTTCTTT. It specifies CASSYEGVHRAFF.

The V call is TRBV7-2, the J call TRBJ2-1, with D unresolved. Germline V CDR1 and CDR2: SGHTA, FQGNSA. The CDR3 covers 14 residues. Between the trimmed V and J ends, which lost 5 bases and 5 bases, there was a span of 13 bases. The DNA of the CDR3 is TGTGCCAGCAGCGCCCCCTATTCCCACAATGAGCAGTTCTTC. Its protein is CASSAPYSHNEQFF.

In DNA form, the CDR3 reads TGTGCCAGCAGCCCGAGGGGGCCCCGGGAAAAACTGTTTTTT. Its protein product is CASSPRGPREKLFF. The genes are TRBV14 and TRBJ1-4, with 7 bases matching TRBD1. The CDR3 covers 14 residues. The V segment lost 4 bases and the J segment 8 bases; nucleotides outside the gene matches: 7. CDR1 and CDR2 (germline): SGHDN, FVKESK.

This clone has more than one count but fewer than ten. The V and J genes are TRBV7-9 and TRBJ1-2; D is unclear. CDR3 length: 14 residues. The germline CDR1 and CDR2 sequences are SEHNR and FQNEAQ (reference sequence). Between the trimmed V and J ends, which lost 0 bases and 7 bases, there was a span of 12 bases. CDR3 sequence reads: CASSLAALGFGYTF. The DNA for the CDR3 is TGTGCCAGCAGCTTAGCCGCGTTGGGGTTTGGCTACACCTTC.

The V call is TRBV18, the J call TRBJ2-5; D is uncertain. The V end lost 0 bases, the J end lost 4 bases, and 9 bases lay between the germline ends. Germline V gives CDR1 KGHSH, CDR2 LQKENI. The CDR3 totals 14 residues. CDR3 residues: CASSPPPGPETQYF. In DNA, the CDR3 is TGTGCCAGCTCACCACCCCCGGGCCCAGAGACCCAGTACTTC.